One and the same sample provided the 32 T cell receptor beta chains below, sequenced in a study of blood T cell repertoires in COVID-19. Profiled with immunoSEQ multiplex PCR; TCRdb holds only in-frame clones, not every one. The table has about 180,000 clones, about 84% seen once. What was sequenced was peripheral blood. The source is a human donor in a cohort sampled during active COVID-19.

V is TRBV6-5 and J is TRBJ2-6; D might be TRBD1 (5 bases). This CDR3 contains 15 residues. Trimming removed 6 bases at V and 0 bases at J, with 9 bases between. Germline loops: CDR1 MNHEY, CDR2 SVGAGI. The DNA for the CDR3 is TGTGCCAGCAGCACCCAGGGCTCTGGGGCCAACGTCCTGACTTTC. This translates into CASSTQGSGANVLTF.

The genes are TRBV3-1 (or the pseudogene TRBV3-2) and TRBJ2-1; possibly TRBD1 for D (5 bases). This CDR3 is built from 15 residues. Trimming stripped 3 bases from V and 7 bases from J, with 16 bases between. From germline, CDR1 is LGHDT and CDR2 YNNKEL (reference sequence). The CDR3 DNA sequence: TGTGCCAGCAGCCACGACTGGGGCCCACCAAATGAGCAGTTCTTC. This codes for CASSHDWGPPNEQFF.

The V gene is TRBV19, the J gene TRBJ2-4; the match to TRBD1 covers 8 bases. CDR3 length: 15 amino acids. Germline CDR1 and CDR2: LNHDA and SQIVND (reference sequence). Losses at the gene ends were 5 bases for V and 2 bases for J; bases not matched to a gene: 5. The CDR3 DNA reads TGTGCCAGTAGTGGACAGGGTGAACCCAAAAACATTCAGTACTTC. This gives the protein CASSGQGEPKNIQYF.

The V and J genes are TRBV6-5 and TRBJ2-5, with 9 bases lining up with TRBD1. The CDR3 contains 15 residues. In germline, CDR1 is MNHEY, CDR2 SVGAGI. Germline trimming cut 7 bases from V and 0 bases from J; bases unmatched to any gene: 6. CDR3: CASTPWTGDQETQYF. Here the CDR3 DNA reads TGTGCCAGCACCCCGTGGACAGGGGACCAAGAGACCCAGTACTTC.

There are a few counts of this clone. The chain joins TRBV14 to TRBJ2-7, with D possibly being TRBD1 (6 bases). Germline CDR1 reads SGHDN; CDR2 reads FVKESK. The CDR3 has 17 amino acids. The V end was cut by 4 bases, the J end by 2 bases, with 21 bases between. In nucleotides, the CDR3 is TGTGCCAGCAGCCCACTAATTGGACAGCGAAAGCCCTACGAGCAGTACTTC. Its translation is CASSPLIGQRKPYEQYF.

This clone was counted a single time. Here the CDR3 DNA reads TGTGCCAGCAGTTCAACTGGACAGTCCTACGAGCAGTACTTC. Protein sequence: CASSSTGQSYEQYF. This chain joins TRBV6-5 and TRBJ2-7; D might be TRBD1 (6 bases). The CDR3 is 14 residues long. Trimming shortened V by 4 bases and J by 1 base, and 11 bases separated the two germline ends. Germline-derived CDR1 and CDR2 are MNHEY and SVGAGI.

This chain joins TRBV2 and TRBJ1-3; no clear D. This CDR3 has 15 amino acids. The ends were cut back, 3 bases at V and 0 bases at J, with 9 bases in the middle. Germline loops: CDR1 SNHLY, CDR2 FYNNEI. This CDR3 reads CASSDRVISGNTIYF. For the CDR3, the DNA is TGTGCCAGCAGTGATCGGGTAATCTCTGGAAACACCATATATTTT.

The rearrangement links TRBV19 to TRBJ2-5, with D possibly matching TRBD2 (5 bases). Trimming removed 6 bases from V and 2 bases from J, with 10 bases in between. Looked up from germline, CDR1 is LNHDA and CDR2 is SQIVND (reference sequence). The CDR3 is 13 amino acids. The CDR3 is CASSSSGQETQYF. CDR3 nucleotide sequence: TGTGCCAGTAGCTCAAGCGGACAAGAGACCCAGTACTTC.

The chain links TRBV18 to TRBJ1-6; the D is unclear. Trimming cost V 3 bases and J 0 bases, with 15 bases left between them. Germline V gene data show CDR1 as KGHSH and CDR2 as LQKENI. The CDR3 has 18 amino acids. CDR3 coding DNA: TGTGCCAGCTCACCTGAACCTCCGGGAAGCTCCTATAATTCACCCCTCCACTTT. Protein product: CASSPEPPGSSYNSPLHF.

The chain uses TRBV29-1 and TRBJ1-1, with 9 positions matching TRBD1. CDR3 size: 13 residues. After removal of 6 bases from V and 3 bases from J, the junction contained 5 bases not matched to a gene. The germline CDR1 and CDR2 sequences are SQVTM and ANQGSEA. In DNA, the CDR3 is TGCAGCGTCAGGACAGGGGCCGACACTGAAGCTTTCTTT. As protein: CSVRTGADTEAFF.

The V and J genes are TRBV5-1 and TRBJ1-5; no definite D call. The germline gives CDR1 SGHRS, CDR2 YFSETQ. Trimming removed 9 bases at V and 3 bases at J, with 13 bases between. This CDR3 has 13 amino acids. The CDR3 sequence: CATSIGPNQPQHF. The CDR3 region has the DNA TGCGCCACCTCAATTGGGCCCAATCAGCCCCAGCATTTT. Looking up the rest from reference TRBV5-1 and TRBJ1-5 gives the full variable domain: KAGVTQTPRYLIKTRGQQVTLSCSPISGHRSVSWYQQTPGQGLQFLFEYFSETQRNKGNFPGRFSGRQFSNSRSEMNVSTLELGDSALYLCATSIGPNQPQHFGDGTRLSIL.

The CDR3 bases are TGTGCCAGCATGCCGGGGACTAGCGAATACAATGAGCAGTTCTTC. It codes for CASMPGTSEYNEQFF. The chain has TRBV9 and TRBJ2-1; 10 bases line up with TRBD2. J gave up 4 bases and V 6 bases, and 7 bases lay outside the gene matches. Germline V lookup: CDR1 SGDLS, CDR2 YYNGEE. The CDR3 sequence is 15 residues long.

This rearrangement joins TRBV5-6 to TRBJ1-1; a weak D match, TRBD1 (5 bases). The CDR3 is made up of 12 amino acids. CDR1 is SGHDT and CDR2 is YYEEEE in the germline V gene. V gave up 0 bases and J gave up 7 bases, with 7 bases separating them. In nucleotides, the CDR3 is TGTGCCAGCAGCTTGGGCAGGGATGAAGCTTTCTTT. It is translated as CASSLGRDEAFF.

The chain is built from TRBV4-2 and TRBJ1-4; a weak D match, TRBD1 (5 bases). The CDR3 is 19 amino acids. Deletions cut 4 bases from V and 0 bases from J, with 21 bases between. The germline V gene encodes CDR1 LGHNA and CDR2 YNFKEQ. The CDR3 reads CASSPWSGPGGATNEKLFF. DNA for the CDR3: TGTGCCAGCAGCCCCTGGTCAGGGCCGGGGGGGGCAACTAATGAAAAACTGTTTTTT.

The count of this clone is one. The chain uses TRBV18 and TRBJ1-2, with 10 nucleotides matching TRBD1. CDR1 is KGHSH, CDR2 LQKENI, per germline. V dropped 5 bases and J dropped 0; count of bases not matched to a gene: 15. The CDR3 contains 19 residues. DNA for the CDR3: TGTGCCAGCTCAGAAATACCGGGACAGGGGTTGGAGGCTAACTATGGCTACACCTTC. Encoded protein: CASSEIPGQGLEANYGYTF.

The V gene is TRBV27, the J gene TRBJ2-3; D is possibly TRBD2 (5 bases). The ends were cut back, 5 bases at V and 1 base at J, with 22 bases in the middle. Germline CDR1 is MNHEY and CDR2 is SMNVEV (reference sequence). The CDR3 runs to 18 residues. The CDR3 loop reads CASSQPAYSNGGTDTQYF. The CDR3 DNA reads TGTGCCAGCAGTCAACCAGCCTACAGTAACGGGGGCACAGATACGCAGTATTTT.

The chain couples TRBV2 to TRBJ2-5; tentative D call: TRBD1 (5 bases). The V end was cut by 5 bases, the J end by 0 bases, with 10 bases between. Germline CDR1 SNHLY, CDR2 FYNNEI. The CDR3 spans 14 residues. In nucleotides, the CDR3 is TGTGCCAGCAGTACGACAGAGTACCAAGAGACCCAGTACTTC. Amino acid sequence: CASSTTEYQETQYF.

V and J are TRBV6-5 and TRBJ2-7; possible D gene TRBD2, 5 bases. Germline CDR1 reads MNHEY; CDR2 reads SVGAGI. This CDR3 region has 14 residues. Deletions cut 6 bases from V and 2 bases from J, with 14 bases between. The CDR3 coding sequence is TGTGCCAGCAGCGAGACGAGAGGGACCTACGAGCAGTACTTC. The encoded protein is CASSETRGTYEQYF.

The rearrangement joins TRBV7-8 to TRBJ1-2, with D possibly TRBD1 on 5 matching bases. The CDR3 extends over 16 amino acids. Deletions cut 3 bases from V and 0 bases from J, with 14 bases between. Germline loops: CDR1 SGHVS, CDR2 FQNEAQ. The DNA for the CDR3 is TGTGCCAGCAGCTTGGATCGACAGATTCCTAACTATGGCTACACCTTC. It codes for CASSLDRQIPNYGYTF.

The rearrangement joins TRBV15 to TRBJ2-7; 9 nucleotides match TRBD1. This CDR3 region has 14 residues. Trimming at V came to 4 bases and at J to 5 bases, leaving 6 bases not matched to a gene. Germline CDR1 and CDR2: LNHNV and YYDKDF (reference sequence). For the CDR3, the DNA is TGTGCCACCAGCAAACGGACAGGGGATGACGAGCAGTACTTC. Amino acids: CATSKRTGDDEQYF. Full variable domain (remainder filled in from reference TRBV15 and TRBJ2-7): DAMVIQNPRYQVTQFGKPVTLSCSQTLNHNVMYWYQQKSSQAPKLLFHYYDKDFNNEADTPDNFQSRRPNTSFCFLDIRSPGLGDTAMYLCATSKRTGDDEQYFGPGTRLTVT.

CDR3 region: CAISFLPTLRGGTGELFF. The CDR3, as DNA: TGTGCCATCAGTTTTTTACCCACGCTACGGGGTGGCACCGGGGAGCTGTTTTTT. The V gene is TRBV10-3, the J gene TRBJ2-2, with D perhaps matching TRBD2 (5 bases). The CDR3 contains 18 residues. Germline CDR1 and CDR2: ENHRY and SYGVKD. V dropped 5 bases and J dropped 4 bases, with 23 bases sitting between them.

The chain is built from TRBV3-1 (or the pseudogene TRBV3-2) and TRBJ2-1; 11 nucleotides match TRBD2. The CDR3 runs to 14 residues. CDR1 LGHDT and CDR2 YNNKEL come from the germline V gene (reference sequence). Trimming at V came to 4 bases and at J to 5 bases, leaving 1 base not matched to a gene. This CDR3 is CASSRSGGDNEQFF. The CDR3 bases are TGTGCCAGCAGCCGTAGCGGGGGGGACAATGAGCAGTTCTTC.

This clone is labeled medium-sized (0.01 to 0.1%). The CDR3 DNA reads TGTGCCACAGAAGGACTAGCGTCCTCCTACGAGCAGTACTTC. Its protein is CATEGLASSYEQYF. The chain employs TRBV6-5 and TRBJ2-7, with TRBD2 identical over 9 bases. V shed 10 bases, J shed 0 bases, and the junction held 7 bases outside the gene matches. The CDR3 is 14 residues long. In germline, CDR1 is MNHEY, CDR2 SVGAGI.

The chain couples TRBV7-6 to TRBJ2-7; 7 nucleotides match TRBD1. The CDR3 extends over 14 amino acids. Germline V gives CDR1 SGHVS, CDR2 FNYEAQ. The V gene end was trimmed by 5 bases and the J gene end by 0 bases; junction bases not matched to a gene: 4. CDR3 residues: CASSPGQSSYEQYF. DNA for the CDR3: TGTGCCAGCAGCCCGGGACAGAGCTCCTACGAGCAGTACTTC.

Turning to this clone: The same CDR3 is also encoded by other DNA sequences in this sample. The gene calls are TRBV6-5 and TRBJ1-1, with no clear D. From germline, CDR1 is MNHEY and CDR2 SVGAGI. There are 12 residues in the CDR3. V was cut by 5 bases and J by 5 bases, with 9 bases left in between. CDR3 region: CASSRTGTEAFF. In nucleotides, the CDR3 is TGTGCCAGCAGTAGAACGGGGACTGAAGCTTTCTTT.

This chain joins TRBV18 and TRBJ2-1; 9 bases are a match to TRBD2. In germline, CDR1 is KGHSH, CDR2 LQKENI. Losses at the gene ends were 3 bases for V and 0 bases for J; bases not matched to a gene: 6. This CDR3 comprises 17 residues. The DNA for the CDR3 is TGTGCCAGCTCACCCCAGACTAGCGGTAGCTCCTACAATGAGCAGTTCTTC. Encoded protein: CASSPQTSGSSYNEQFF.

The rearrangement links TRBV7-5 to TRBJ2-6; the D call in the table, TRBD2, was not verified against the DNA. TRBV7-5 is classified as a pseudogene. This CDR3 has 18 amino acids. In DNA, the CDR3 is TGTGTCAGAAGCCCGTCGCGGGAGGGGGGTAAAGGGGCCAACGTCCTGACTTTC. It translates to CVRSPSREGGKGANVLTF.

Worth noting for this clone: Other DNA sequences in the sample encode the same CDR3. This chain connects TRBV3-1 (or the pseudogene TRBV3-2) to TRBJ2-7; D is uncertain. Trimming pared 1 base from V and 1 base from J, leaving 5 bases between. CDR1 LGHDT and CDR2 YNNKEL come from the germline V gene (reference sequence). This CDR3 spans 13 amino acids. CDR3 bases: TGTGCCAGCAGCCAAGCCCTTTCCTACGAGCAGTACTTC. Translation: CASSQALSYEQYF.

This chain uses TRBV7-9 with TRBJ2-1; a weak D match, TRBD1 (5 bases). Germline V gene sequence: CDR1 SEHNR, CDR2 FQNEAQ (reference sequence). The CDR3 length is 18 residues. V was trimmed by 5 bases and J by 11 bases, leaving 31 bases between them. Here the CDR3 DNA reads TGTGCCAGCAGCGGGATATGGGTAAGTGGCAGGGTTGGTTTACAGCAGTTCTTC. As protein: CASSGIWVSGRVGLQQFF. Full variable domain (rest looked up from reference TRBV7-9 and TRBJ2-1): DTGVSQNPRHKITKRGQNVTFRCDPISEHNRLYWYRQTLGQGPEFLTYFQNEAQLEKSRLLSDRFSAERPKGSFSTLEIQRTEQGDSAMYLCASSGIWVSGRVGLQQFFGPGTRLTVL.

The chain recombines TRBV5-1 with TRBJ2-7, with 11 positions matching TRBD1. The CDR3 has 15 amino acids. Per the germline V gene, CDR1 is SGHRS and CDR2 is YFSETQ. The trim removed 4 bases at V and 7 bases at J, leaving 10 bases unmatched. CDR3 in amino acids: CASSQWTGGMREQYF. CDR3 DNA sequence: TGCGCCAGCAGCCAGTGGACAGGGGGCATGAGGGAGCAGTACTTC.

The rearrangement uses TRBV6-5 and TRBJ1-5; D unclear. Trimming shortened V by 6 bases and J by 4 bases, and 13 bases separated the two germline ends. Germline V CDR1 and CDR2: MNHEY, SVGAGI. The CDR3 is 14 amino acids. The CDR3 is CASRPSGENQPQHF. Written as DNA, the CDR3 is TGTGCCAGCAGACCTAGTGGTGAAAATCAGCCCCAGCATTTT.

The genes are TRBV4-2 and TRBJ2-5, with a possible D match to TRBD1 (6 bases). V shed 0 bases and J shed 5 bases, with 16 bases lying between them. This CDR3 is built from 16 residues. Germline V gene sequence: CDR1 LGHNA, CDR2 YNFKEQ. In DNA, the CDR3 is TGTGCCAGCAGCCAAGATAGTGGGGGCCCGGGGGAGACCCAGTACTTC. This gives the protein CASSQDSGGPGETQYF.